The 24 T cell receptor beta chains given below trace back to one sample, sequenced in a study of T cell repertoires in cytomegalovirus infection. TCRdb re-analysed the reads in MiXCR, keeping a single row per CDR3 protein. The sample lists approximately 500,000 distinct CDR3 sequences; 10% to 12% were seen once. Sequenced: PBMCs. These receptors were taken from a human donor in good health (CMV status not recorded). Some clones in this sample may be carry-over from other donors' samples.

The chain couples TRBV7-9 to TRBJ1-2; D not resolved. CDR1 is SEHNR, CDR2 FQNEAQ, per germline (reference sequence). The length of the CDR3 is 15 residues. Deletions cut 7 bases from V and 0 bases from J, with 15 bases between. The CDR3 DNA sequence: TGTGCCAGCACCCCCCGGTTAGGAGCTAACTATGGCTACACCTTC. Its translation: CASTPRLGANYGYTF. Looking up the rest from reference TRBV7-9 and TRBJ1-2 gives the full variable domain: DTGVSQNPRHKITKRGQNVTFRCDPISEHNRLYWYRQTLGQGPEFLTYFQNEAQLEKSRLLSDRFSAERPKGSFSTLEIQRTEQGDSAMYLCASTPRLGANYGYTFGSGTRLTVV.

The V call is TRBV29-1, the J call TRBJ1-2, with 9 positions matching TRBD1. The J segment lost 8 bases and the V segment lost 8 bases, leaving 12 bases of the junction unmatched. CDR1 is SQVTM and CDR2 is ANQGSEA in the germline V gene. The CDR3 is made up of 13 amino acids. CDR3 nucleotides: TGCAGCACCAGGCGGACAGGGGAAGGCGGCTACACCTTC. Encoded protein: CSTRRTGEGGYTF.

This clonotype was seen repeatedly, ten times or more. The J gene is TRBJ1-5, the V gene TRBV20-1; D remains ambiguous. The germline V and J ends were trimmed by 5 bases and 9 bases, with 11 bases remaining between them. Per germline, CDR1 DFQATT and CDR2 SNEGSKA (reference sequence). The CDR3 sequence is 11 residues long. The CDR3, as DNA: TGCAGTGCTGGGATAAATGGGCCCCAGCATTTT. It translates to CSAGINGPQHF.

Concerning this clonotype itself: A read error is possible here, since a much larger clone lies one base away. The chain links TRBV19 to TRBJ1-1; the D gene is possibly TRBD1 (6 bases). With 4 bases removed from V and 4 bases from J, the gap between germline ends came to 16 bases. Germline V lookup: CDR1 LNHDA, CDR2 SQIVND (reference sequence). The CDR3 contains 15 residues. The CDR3 nucleotides are TGTGCCAGTAGTACGGGGACAAAGTTGAGCACTGAAGCTTTCTTT. It is translated as CASSTGTKLSTEAFF.

This clonotype appeared a few times. Because it lacks the conserved phenylalanine or tryptophan at the end, this CDR3 is likely a read error. The limits of the CDR3 on the DNA are not certain, so only TCRdb's listed CDR3 is given. The chain employs TRBV20-1 and TRBJ2-3; the table's D call, TRBD1, has no DNA check behind it. 9 amino acids form the CDR3, both terminal residues included. The V gene's germline CDR1 is DFQATT and CDR2 SNEGSKA (reference sequence). CDR3 in amino acids: CSARVGGRR.

The chain uses TRBV27 and TRBJ1-6, with D tentatively TRBD1 (6 bases). Germline CDR1 reads MNHEY; CDR2 reads SMNVEV (reference sequence). Trimming pared 0 bases from V and 7 bases from J, leaving 13 bases between. The CDR3 spans 16 residues. CDR3 sequence (DNA): TGTGCCAGCAGTTTATCGCGGACAGAATGGAATTCACCCCTCCACTTT. The encoded protein is CASSLSRTEWNSPLHF.

This clonotype occurred many times. The V and J genes are TRBV12-3 or TRBV12-4 and TRBJ2-3; D is possibly TRBD2 (6 bases). The CDR3 is 15 amino acids. V was pared by 4 bases and J by 7 bases, with 18 bases between. The CDR3 region has the DNA TGTGCCAGCAGTTGGGGACTTCGCCTGGGAAATACGCAGTATTTT. Its translation: CASSWGLRLGNTQYF.

The chain uses TRBV27 and TRBJ2-5, with D possibly matching TRBD2 (5 bases). CDR3 length equals 14 residues. V was pared by 6 bases and J by 5 bases, with 16 bases between. The V gene's germline CDR1 is MNHEY and CDR2 SMNVEV (reference sequence). CDR3 bases: TGTGCCAGCAGCCGGGTCCGGTCGGGGGAGACCCAGTACTTC. It translates to CASSRVRSGETQYF.

This clonotype was observed many times. CDR3 region: CASSSRSSEQTIKLFF. The CDR3 nucleotides are TGTGCCAGCAGTTCTCGATCCTCGGAACAGACGATAAAACTGTTTTTT. The chain is built from TRBV6-6 and TRBJ1-4, with no clear D. The germline V gene has CDR1 MNHNY and CDR2 SVGAGI (reference sequence). The germline V and J ends were trimmed by 4 bases and 10 bases, with 22 bases remaining between them. The CDR3 has 16 amino acids.

This clonotype has at least ten counts. This rearrangement joins TRBV5-5 to TRBJ1-2; TRBD1 is a possible D gene (6 bases). Looked up from germline, CDR1 is SGHKS and CDR2 is YYEKEE (reference sequence). The CDR3 covers 18 residues. V was trimmed by 2 bases and J by 1 base, leaving 21 bases between them. CDR3 sequence reads: CASSLRQRQENYNYGYTF. The CDR3 bases are TGTGCCAGCAGCTTACGGCAACGACAGGAGAATTATAACTATGGCTACACCTTC.

This clonotype has just a few counts. The rearrangement links TRBV20-1 to TRBJ2-7; tentatively, D is TRBD1 (5 bases). The V and J ends lost 0 bases and 3 bases respectively, with 18 bases between them. CDR1 DFQATT and CDR2 SNEGSKA come from the germline V gene (reference sequence). This CDR3 comprises 16 residues. The CDR3 region is CSARDRQRPQGYEQYF. As DNA, the CDR3 is TGCAGTGCTAGAGACAGACAGCGCCCCCAGGGCTACGAGCAGTACTTC.

Turning to this clonotype: A much larger clone lies a single base off, so this may be a read error. The chain combines TRBV25-1 with TRBJ1-3; perhaps TRBD1 as D (6 bases). The CDR3 has 13 amino acids. Germline CDR1 reads MGHDK; CDR2 reads SYGVNS. Trimming shortened V by 11 bases and J by 6 bases, and 17 bases separated the two germline ends. The CDR3, as DNA: TGTGCCCGCTCGACCGGGACACAAAACACCATATATTTT. Its protein is CARSTGTQNTIYF.

CDR3 loop: CASSLTGQINYGYTF. CDR3 bases: TGTGCCAGCAGTTTGACGGGACAGATTAACTATGGCTACACCTTC. The chain couples TRBV27 to TRBJ1-2, with 7 bases fitting TRBD1. Looked up from germline, CDR1 is MNHEY and CDR2 is SMNVEV (reference sequence). CDR3 length: 15 residues. The J segment lost 1 base and the V segment lost 3 bases, leaving 5 bases of the junction unmatched.

This clonotype was counted at least ten times. This rearrangement joins TRBV12-3 or TRBV12-4 to TRBJ1-5; D might be TRBD1 (5 bases). The V end lost 7 bases, the J end lost 4 bases, and 11 bases lay between the germline ends. This CDR3 has 13 amino acids. The CDR3 DNA sequence: TGTGCCAGCAACCCGTCAGGGAATCAGCCCCAGCATTTT. Its translation is CASNPSGNQPQHF.

This clonotype was counted many times. The CDR3 nucleotides are TGTGCCAGCAGCCAGTACGACAGGGGGCTTAACTACGAGCAGTACTTC. Translation: CASSQYDRGLNYEQYF. The genes are TRBV7-6 and TRBJ2-7; 10 bases line up with TRBD1. The V gene end was trimmed by 5 bases and the J gene end by 3 bases; junction bases not matched to a gene: 10. Per germline, CDR1 SGHVS and CDR2 FNYEAQ. The CDR3 extends over 16 amino acids.

The sample holds many counts of this clonotype. CDR3 DNA: TGCAGTGCTAGCGGGGGGGCAGTCGATGAGCAGTTCTTC. This gives the protein CSASGGAVDEQFF. The gene calls are TRBV20-1 and TRBJ2-1; 8 positions match TRBD2. The junction had 6 bases not matched to a gene; V was cut back by 3 bases and J by 8 bases. The germline gives CDR1 DFQATT, CDR2 SNEGSKA (reference sequence). The CDR3 is 13 amino acids.

The chain links TRBV4-1 to TRBJ1-1; a possible D gene is TRBD1 (5 bases). The CDR3 is 15 amino acids. V lost 3 bases, J lost 0 bases, and 11 bases lay in between. The germline gives CDR1 MGHRA, CDR2 YSYEKL. The CDR3 DNA reads as TGCGCCAGCAGCCATGTGACAGTCATGAACACTGAAGCTTTCTTT. This encodes CASSHVTVMNTEAFF.

This clonotype was counted a few times. This chain uses TRBV10-3 with TRBJ2-2, with 12 positions matching TRBD1. The V segment lost 2 bases and the J segment 6 bases; nucleotides outside the gene matches: 4. Germline CDR1 and CDR2: ENHRY and SYGVKD. The CDR3 consists of 16 residues. The CDR3 sequence: CAISEAGTGGSGELFF. CDR3 in DNA: TGTGCCATCAGTGAGGCAGGGACAGGGGGCTCCGGGGAGCTGTTTTTT.

This clonotype appeared many times. This sequence joins TRBV6-1 and TRBJ2-4, with 13 bases identical to TRBD2. The junction had 6 bases not matched to a gene; V was cut back by 0 bases and J by 1 base. Germline CDR1 reads MNHNS; CDR2 reads SASEGT. This CDR3 region has 19 residues. Here the CDR3 DNA reads TGTGCCAGCAGTGAAGCTGGCGGACTAGCGGGAGCTGCCAAAAACATTCAGTACTTC. The encoded protein is CASSEAGGLAGAAKNIQYF.

This clonotype was seen ten or more times. The chain has TRBV7-8 and TRBJ2-7, with D possibly TRBD2 on 6 matching bases. The germline gives CDR1 SGHVS, CDR2 FQNEAQ. The CDR3 has 16 amino acids. Trimming pared 2 bases from V and 7 bases from J, leaving 21 bases between. CDR3 amino acids: CASSLFSPGGTMEQYF. The CDR3 nucleotides read TGTGCCAGCAGCTTATTTTCCCCGGGCGGGACGATGGAGCAGTACTTC.

This clonotype was recorded many times. The J gene is TRBJ2-7, the V gene TRBV12-3 or TRBV12-4, with 9 bases matching TRBD2. The V segment lost 5 bases and the J segment 0 bases; nucleotides outside the gene matches: 5. CDR3 length: 15 residues. In DNA, the CDR3 is TGTGCCAGCAGTCCTACAGCGGGAGGCTCCTACGAGCAGTACTTC. Translated: CASSPTAGGSYEQYF.

The chain recombines TRBV20-1 with TRBJ2-7; the D is unclear. CDR1 DFQATT and CDR2 SNEGSKA come from the germline V gene (reference sequence). This CDR3 is 11 amino acids long. V lost 4 bases to trimming and J lost 0 bases, with 4 bases between them. The DNA of the CDR3 is TGCAGTGCTACCCACTCCTACGAGCAGTACTTC. This gives the protein CSATHSYEQYF.

This clonotype occurred many times. The CDR3 sequence is CASSEGNSPLHF. In DNA form, the CDR3 reads TGTGCCAGCAGTGAGGGTAATTCACCCCTCCACTTT. This chain joins TRBV25-1 and TRBJ1-6; D is undetermined. V shed 3 bases and J shed 6 bases, with 3 bases lying between them. Germline CDR1 is MGHDK and CDR2 is SYGVNS. This CDR3 has 12 residues. Full variable domain (remainder filled in from reference TRBV25-1 and TRBJ1-6): EADIYQTPRYLVIGTGKKITLECSQTMGHDKMYWYQQDPGMELHLIHYSYGVNSTEKGDLSSESTVSRIRTEHFPLTLESARPSHTSQYLCASSEGNSPLHFGNGTRLTVT.

The genes are TRBV7-2 and TRBJ2-7, with a possible D match to TRBD2 (7 bases). This CDR3 is built from 15 residues. V was trimmed by 5 bases and J by 5 bases, leaving 19 bases between them. The germline CDR1 and CDR2 sequences are SGHTA and FQGNSA. The CDR3 region has the DNA TGTGCCAGCAGCCTACTCTCGGGGGGCTCTGACGAGCAGTACTTC. Protein sequence: CASSLLSGGSDEQYF.